Below, one TCR beta chain is given with its context. It has no known antigen specificity. One base away there is no much larger clone; base qualities are not given. These data come from a study of control samples from healthy donors and cancer patients (TCRdb year 2020). From cysteine to phenylalanine, the CDR3 is 11 amino acids long. Only the CDR3 portion is preserved as DNA: 33 bases, with reading frame beginning at the first base. CDR1 and CDR2 are drawn from the germline V gene: SGHAT, FQNNGV. V is cut by 4 bases and J by 2 bases, and the space between the germline ends is 1 base. Libraries were made using the immunoSEQ multiplex PCR assay. In its TCRdb copy, this immuneACCESS table keeps in-frame sequences only and misses some clones. Where compared with another copy, unresolved V genes explain less than half of these, and the others have no known cause. For this sample there are some 41,000 clones; about 89% appear just once. The ten largest clones capture roughly 10% of the sample.

This clonotype was obtained from a woman aged 55-69 years with lung cancer. Sequences were obtained from PBMCs. The chain employs TRBV11-2 and TRBJ2-3; the D gene cannot be named for sure. The CDR3 has the sequence CASSSTDTQYF. The nucleotide sequence reads as follows: TGTGCCAGCAGCTCCACAGATACGCAGTATTTT.